Each of the 3 T cell receptor beta chains below was sequenced from the same sample in a study of shared clonotypes between healthy human individuals. The data were produced by immunoSEQ multiplex PCR, yet TCRdb's version contains in-frame clones alone and is incomplete. The table lists approximately 2.4 million clones, nearly 97% of them singletons. The sequencing input was naive CD4+ T cells sorted from blood. The subset denotes: CD45RA+ positively selected. Receptor source: a man in his late teens or twenties in good health.

This rearrangement joins TRBV18 to TRBJ1-1, with TRBD1 as a possible D gene (5 bases). The germline V gene encodes CDR1 KGHSH and CDR2 LQKENI. The V gene lost 1 base and the J gene lost 4 bases, with 10 bases spanning the gap. The CDR3 is 14 amino acids. CDR3 region: CASSPQGESTEAFF. The CDR3 DNA reads TGTGCCAGCTCACCACAAGGGGAATCCACTGAAGCTTTCTTT.

This sequence joins TRBV6-1 and TRBJ1-5; D gene ambiguous. This CDR3 region has 13 residues. In germline, CDR1 is MNHNS, CDR2 SASEGT. Trimming stripped 3 bases from V and 5 bases from J, with 8 bases between. The DNA of the CDR3 is TGTGCCAGCAGTGACTCATCGGATCAGCCCCAGCATTTT. Its translation is CASSDSSDQPQHF.

CDR3 sequence (DNA): TGTGCCAGCAGCTCCGGACTAGCGGGGGGAGAAAACATTCAGTACTTC. Amino acid sequence: CASSSGLAGGENIQYF. The chain joins TRBV9 to TRBJ2-4; 14 bases map to TRBD2. Germline V lookup: CDR1 SGDLS, CDR2 YYNGEE. This CDR3 has 16 residues. The V and J ends lost 4 bases and 5 bases, in that order; junction bases with no gene match: 5.